The 17 T cell receptor beta chains below all came from one sample that was sequenced in a study of CD8+ T cells in alopecia areata (dated by TCRdb to the late 2010s). Libraries were made using the immunoSEQ multiplex PCR assay. To provide template for TCR sequencing, every sample had RNA extracted and reverse transcribed into cDNA. As stored in TCRdb, this immuneACCESS dataset retains in-frame rearrangements with V and J assigned. A fraction of the clones does not appear; measured against another copy, unresolved V genes explain less than half of the discrepancy, and the remainder lacks a known reason. The sample data list under 350,000 clones, and 58% of these were observed just once. The ten most abundant clones make up over 1.5% of the sample. The intended sense of this specimen's time point label: 20 to 30 weeks on oral tofacitinib. In the paper's terms, the treatment or condition label means: oral pan-JAK inhibitor, 5-10 mg twice daily.

The sample consisted of CD4+ T cells sorted from blood, taken at week 24, from a patient treated with tofacitinib. The source of these receptors is a human donor with alopecia areata.

This clone was seen a handful of times. The CDR3 region is CASSWDGDNQPQHF. DNA of the CDR3: TGCGCCAGCAGCTGGGACGGTGACAATCAGCCCCAGCATTTT. The V call is TRBV5-1, the J call TRBJ1-5; D might be TRBD1 (5 bases). The V and J ends lost 3 bases and 3 bases respectively, with 10 bases between them. Germline lookup yields CDR1 SGHRS and CDR2 YFSETQ. The CDR3 runs 14 residues.

The chain links TRBV6-6 to TRBJ1-1, with a possible D match to TRBD1 (6 bases). The V end was cut by 2 bases, the J end by 0 bases, with 13 bases between. This CDR3 has 16 amino acids. Germline CDR1 and CDR2: MNHNY and SVGAGI (reference sequence). The CDR3 spells CASSYRAQGMNTEAFF. The CDR3 coding sequence is TGTGCCAGCAGTTACAGAGCCCAGGGGATGAACACTGAAGCTTTCTTT.

The rearrangement uses TRBV7-3 and TRBJ1-1; 8 positions match TRBD1. This CDR3 is built from 13 residues. The V segment lost 2 bases and the J segment 7 bases; nucleotides outside the gene matches: 3. CDR1 and CDR2 (germline): SGHTA, FQGTGA. DNA of the CDR3: TGTGCCAGCAGCTTACAGGGGGCTAGTGAAGCTTTCTTT. Its translation: CASSLQGASEAFF.

The genes are TRBV4-2 and TRBJ2-3; D may be TRBD2 (5 bases). The V end lost 3 bases, the J end lost 8 bases, and 9 bases lay between the germline ends. Germline CDR1 and CDR2: LGHNA and YNFKEQ. The CDR3 is 12 amino acids. CDR3: CASSQAGGTQYF. DNA for the CDR3: TGTGCCAGCAGCCAGGCTGGAGGTACGCAGTATTTT.

A few counts support this clone. The chain carries TRBV29-1 and TRBJ2-7; D might be TRBD1 (5 bases). The CDR3 is made up of 12 amino acids. Germline loops: CDR1 SQVTM, CDR2 ANQGSEA. Trimming took off 6 bases at V and 5 bases at J, with 14 bases between the two ends. CDR3 nucleotides: TGCAGCGTCGCCTATCAGGGTAACGAGCAGTACTTC. Its translation is CSVAYQGNEQYF.

Here the CDR3 reads CSGAPNTEAFF. DNA for the CDR3: TGCAGTGGGGCCCCGAACACTGAAGCTTTCTTT. V gene TRBV20-1 combines with J gene TRBJ1-1, with D unclear. The CDR3 runs to 11 residues. V was cut by 7 bases and J by 1 base, with 7 bases left in between. The germline CDR1 and CDR2 sequences are DFQATT and SNEGSKA (reference sequence).

The chain joins TRBV6-5 to TRBJ2-7; D not certain. Germline assignment: CDR1 MNHEY and CDR2 SVGAGI. Deletions cut 3 bases from V and 3 bases from J, with 12 bases between. The CDR3 has 14 residues. Written as DNA, the CDR3 is TGTGCCAGCAGTTATCGGGTCACGGGCTACGAGCAGTACTTC. This translates into CASSYRVTGYEQYF.

This clone showed up just a few times. This chain connects TRBV30 to TRBJ1-2; possibly TRBD1 for D (6 bases). Trimming took 5 bases from V and 2 from J, leaving 9 bases between them. The CDR3 contains 12 residues. Germline CDR1 reads GTSNPN; CDR2 reads SVGIG (reference sequence). The CDR3 loop reads CAWATGNYGYTF. In DNA form, the CDR3 reads TGTGCCTGGGCCACAGGGAACTATGGCTACACCTTC.

V gene TRBV13 combines with J gene TRBJ2-5; either TRBD1 or TRBD2 may fit D (6 bases each). CDR3 length equals 13 residues. Germline values: CDR1 PRHDT, CDR2 FYEKMQ (reference sequence). The V end lost 3 bases, the J end lost 4 bases, and 9 bases lay between the germline ends. The CDR3 coding sequence is TGTGCCAGCAGCTTGGGGGGCGCAGAGACCCAGTACTTC. As protein: CASSLGGAETQYF.

This clone was seen a handful of times. This chain connects TRBV5-6 to TRBJ1-1; D might be TRBD1 (6 bases). Trimming removed 4 bases from V and 7 bases from J, with 11 bases in between. The V gene's germline CDR1 is SGHDT and CDR2 YYEEEE. The CDR3 is made up of 12 amino acids. The CDR3: CASSRTVNEAFF. The CDR3 DNA reads TGTGCCAGCAGCCGGACAGTAAATGAAGCTTTCTTT.

This clone was found a few times. The V call is TRBV4-1, the J call TRBJ2-3; TRBD2 matches at 10 bases. The germline V gene encodes CDR1 MGHRA and CDR2 YSYEKL. J was trimmed by 3 bases and V by 0 bases; bases with no gene match: 9. This CDR3 comprises 18 residues. DNA for the CDR3: TGCGCCAGCAGCCAAGATTTGAGGCTAGCGGGGGTTACAGATACGCAGTATTTT. Its translation is CASSQDLRLAGVTDTQYF.

This rearrangement joins TRBV7-2 to TRBJ2-5; no clear D. Looked up from germline, CDR1 is SGHTA and CDR2 is FQGNSA. The CDR3 loop spans 11 amino acids. Trimming took off 5 bases at V and 3 bases at J, with 4 bases between the two ends. The CDR3 nucleotides read TGTGCCAGCAGCCCAAAAGAGACCCAGTACTTC. Its translation is CASSPKETQYF.

This clone was seen ten or more times. The gene calls are TRBV4-3 and TRBJ2-7; the D gene is possibly TRBD1 (5 bases). Germline CDR1 and CDR2: LGHNA and YSLEER. This CDR3 has 16 residues. V was pared by 4 bases and J by 4 bases, with 20 bases between. The CDR3 region has the DNA TGCGCCAGCAGCCCGGCTCCCTCCTTAGGGGCTTACGAGCAGTACTTC. It codes for CASSPAPSLGAYEQYF.

J is TRBJ2-7 and V is TRBV29-1; 7 bases fit TRBD1. Germline V gene data show CDR1 as SQVTM and CDR2 as ANQGSEA. Germline trimming cut 6 bases from V and 2 bases from J; bases unmatched to any gene: 10. This CDR3 contains 14 residues. Here the CDR3 reads CSVSDRSITYEQYF. For the CDR3, the DNA is TGCAGCGTATCGGACAGGTCGATAACCTACGAGCAGTACTTC.

This chain connects TRBV7-2 to TRBJ2-2; 7 nucleotides line up with TRBD1. Germline loops: CDR1 SGHTA, CDR2 FQGNSA. The CDR3 covers 16 residues. V was pared by 5 bases and J by 0 bases, with 6 bases of the junction left unmatched. The CDR3 reads CASSPRQGSNTGELFF. CDR3 DNA: TGTGCCAGCAGCCCAAGACAGGGCTCGAACACCGGGGAGCTGTTTTTT.

The V and J genes are TRBV4-1 and TRBJ2-2, with TRBD2 as a possible D gene (6 bases). Per the germline V gene, CDR1 is MGHRA and CDR2 is YSYEKL. The CDR3 length is 16 residues. Trimming took 0 bases from V and 2 from J, leaving 10 bases between them. This CDR3 is CASSQDREPNTGELFF. DNA of the CDR3: TGCGCCAGCAGCCAAGATCGGGAGCCTAACACCGGGGAGCTGTTTTTT.

The J gene is TRBJ2-3, the V gene TRBV20-1; the D gene is possibly TRBD2 (6 bases). CDR1 is DFQATT and CDR2 is SNEGSKA in the germline V gene (reference sequence). Deletions cut 3 bases from V and 6 bases from J, with 7 bases between. This CDR3 is built from 11 residues. CDR3 nucleotide sequence: TGCAGTGCTAGGGACTACGATACGCAGTATTTT. Translation gives CSARDYDTQYF.